Listed here are 10 T cell receptor beta chains from one sample, sequenced in a study of shared clonotypes between healthy human individuals. TCRdb's table, derived via immunoSEQ multiplex PCR, lists solely in-frame clones and lacks some. Here the sample spans 2.5 million or so clones, roughly 92% being singletons. Sample: naive CD4+ T cells sorted from blood. The subset here: CD45RA+ positively selected. These receptors all stem from a man aged 18 to 30 in good health.

The chain employs TRBV10-3 and TRBJ2-5, with 7 nucleotides matching TRBD2. The end of the DNA aligns better with TRBJ2-7, so the J call may be wrong. The length of the CDR3 is 14 residues. CDR1 ENHRY and CDR2 SYGVKD come from the germline V gene. The CDR3 sequence is CAISGSGITYEQYF. The CDR3 DNA is TGTGCCATCAGTGGCAGCGGGATAACCTACGAGCAGTACTTC.

As DNA, the CDR3 is TGCGCCAGCAGCCGGGAGGGACCGTACTCTGGAAACACCATATATTTT. Protein: CASSREGPYSGNTIYF. The chain carries TRBV5-1 and TRBJ1-3; TRBD1 is a possible D gene (5 bases). This CDR3 has 16 residues. Trimming took off 4 bases at V and 0 bases at J, with 14 bases between the two ends. The V gene's germline CDR1 is SGHRS and CDR2 YFSETQ.

The CDR3 sequence is CASSLVQGINTGELFF. The CDR3 region has the DNA TGTGCCAGCAGCTTGGTCCAGGGTATAAACACCGGGGAGCTGTTTTTT. The chain is built from TRBV5-5 and TRBJ2-2; D is possibly TRBD1 (5 bases). Trimming stripped 0 bases from V and 2 bases from J, with 11 bases between. CDR3 length: 16 residues. The V gene's germline CDR1 is SGHKS and CDR2 YYEKEE (reference sequence).

This rearrangement joins TRBV2 to TRBJ1-1; the match to TRBD1 covers 8 bases. CDR3 size: 15 residues. Germline V gene lookup returns CDR1 SNHLY and CDR2 FYNNEI. V trimming: 6 bases; J trimming: 0 bases; junction bases outside the gene matches: 6. The DNA of the CDR3 is TGTGCCAGCAGGGACAGGGAGTTGATGAACACTGAAGCTTTCTTT. It is translated as CASRDRELMNTEAFF. The full variable domain, its missing parts supplied by reference TRBV2 and TRBJ1-1, is EPEVTQTPSHQVTQMGQEVILRCVPISNHLYFYWYRQILGQKVEFLVSFYNNEISEKSEIFDDQFSVERPDGSNFTLKIRSTKLEDSAMYFCASRDRELMNTEAFFGQGTRLTVV.

V is TRBV30 and J is TRBJ2-7; D is perhaps TRBD1 or TRBD2 (5 bases each). Germline V gene data show CDR1 as GTSNPN and CDR2 as SVGIG (reference sequence). Trimming pared 2 bases from V and 3 bases from J, leaving 11 bases between. This CDR3 region has 13 residues. The CDR3 DNA sequence: TGTGCCTGGAGTCCCCGGGGCGGCTACGAGCAGTACTTC. Protein sequence: CAWSPRGGYEQYF.

The chain is built from TRBV20-1 and TRBJ2-3; D remains unclear. The V end lost 7 bases, the J end lost 1 base, and 3 bases lay between the germline ends. This CDR3 contains 10 residues. Germline-derived CDR1 and CDR2 are DFQATT and SNEGSKA (reference sequence). In DNA form, the CDR3 reads TGCAGTGTCGGCACAGATACGCAGTATTTT. Amino acid sequence: CSVGTDTQYF.

This chain uses TRBV4-1 with TRBJ1-1; D gene uncertain. Germline lookup yields CDR1 MGHRA and CDR2 YSYEKL. CDR3 length: 15 residues. Deletions cut 4 bases from V and 2 bases from J, with 14 bases between. CDR3 DNA sequence: TGCGCCAGCAGCCCCGATGGCAGGAGAAACACTGAAGCTTTCTTT. Residues: CASSPDGRRNTEAFF.

The chain couples TRBV28 to TRBJ2-7, with D possibly called TRBD1 or TRBD2 (5 bases each). V lost 5 bases, J lost 7 bases, and 15 bases lay in between. Germline V gene lookup returns CDR1 MDHEN and CDR2 SYDVKM. This CDR3 is 13 amino acids long. The CDR3 region is CASSPVFWGEQYF. The CDR3 DNA reads TGTGCCAGCAGTCCTGTGTTCTGGGGGGAGCAGTACTTC.

The V call is TRBV6-6, the J call TRBJ2-2, with TRBD1 matching 8 bases. Looked up from germline, CDR1 is MNHNY and CDR2 is SVGAGI (reference sequence). The ends lost 2 bases at V and 7 bases at J; junction bases unmatched: 6. This CDR3 has 15 amino acids. CDR3 in DNA: TGTGCCAGCAGTTACAAGACAGGGGTAGTCGGGGAGCTGTTTTTT. Its protein product is CASSYKTGVVGELFF.

For this clone: The same CDR3 is also encoded by other DNA sequences in this sample. The V gene is TRBV5-1, the J gene TRBJ1-5; D gene unclear. The CDR3 contains 15 residues. Looked up from germline, CDR1 is SGHRS and CDR2 is YFSETQ. The ends were cut back, 0 bases at V and 0 bases at J, with 7 bases in the middle. The CDR3 is CASSLEGSSNQPQHF. The CDR3 nucleotides read TGCGCCAGCAGCTTGGAAGGGTCTAGCAATCAGCCCCAGCATTTT.